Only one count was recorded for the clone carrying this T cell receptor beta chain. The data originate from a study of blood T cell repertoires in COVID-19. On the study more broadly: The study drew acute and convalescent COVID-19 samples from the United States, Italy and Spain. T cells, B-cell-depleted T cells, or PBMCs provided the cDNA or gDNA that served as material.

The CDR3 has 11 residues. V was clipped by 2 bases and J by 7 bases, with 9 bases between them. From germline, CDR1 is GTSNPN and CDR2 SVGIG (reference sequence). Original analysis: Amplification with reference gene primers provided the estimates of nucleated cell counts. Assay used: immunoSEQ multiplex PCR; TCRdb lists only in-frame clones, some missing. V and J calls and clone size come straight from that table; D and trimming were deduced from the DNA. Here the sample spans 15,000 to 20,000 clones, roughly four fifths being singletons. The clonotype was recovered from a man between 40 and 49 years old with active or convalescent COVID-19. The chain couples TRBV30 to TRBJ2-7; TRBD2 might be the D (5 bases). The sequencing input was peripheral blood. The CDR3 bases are TGTGCCTGGAGTCTGCGGACTGAGCAGTACTTC. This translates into CAWSLRTEQYF. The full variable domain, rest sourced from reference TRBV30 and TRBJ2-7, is SQTIHQWPATLVQPVGSPLSLECTVEGTSNPNLYWYRQAAGRGLQLLFYSVGIGQISSEVPQNLSASRPQDRQFILSSKKLLLSDSGFYLCAWSLRTEQYFGPGTRLTVT.